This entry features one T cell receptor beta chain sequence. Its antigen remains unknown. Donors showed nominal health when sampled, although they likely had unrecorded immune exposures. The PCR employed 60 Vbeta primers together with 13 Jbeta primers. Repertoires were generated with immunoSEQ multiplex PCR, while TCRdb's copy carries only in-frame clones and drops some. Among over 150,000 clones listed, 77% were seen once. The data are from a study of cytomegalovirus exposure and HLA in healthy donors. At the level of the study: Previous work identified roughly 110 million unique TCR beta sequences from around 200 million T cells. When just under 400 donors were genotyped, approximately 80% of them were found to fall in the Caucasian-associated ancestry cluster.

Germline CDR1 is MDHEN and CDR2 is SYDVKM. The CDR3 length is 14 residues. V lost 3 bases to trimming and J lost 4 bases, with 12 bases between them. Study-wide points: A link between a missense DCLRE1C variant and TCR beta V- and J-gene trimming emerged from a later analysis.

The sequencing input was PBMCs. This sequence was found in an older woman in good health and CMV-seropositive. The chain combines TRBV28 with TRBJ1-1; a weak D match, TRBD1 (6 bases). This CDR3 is CASSFGRGITEAFF. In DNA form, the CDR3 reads TGTGCCAGCAGTTTTGGCAGGGGAATCACTGAAGCTTTCTTT.